This T cell receptor beta chain was captured by sequencing in a study of blood T cell repertoires in COVID-19. Assay used: immunoSEQ multiplex PCR; TCRdb lists only in-frame clones, some missing. The repertoire includes just under 55,000 clones, 85% to 95% of them detected once, and about 4.2% sits in the top ten. This sequence was found in a man in his forties or fifties with acute or convalescent COVID-19. The source material was peripheral blood.

Written as DNA, the CDR3 is TGTGCCAGCACAGAGACAGGGGTCCCCATGAACACCGGGGAGCTGTTTTTT. Its translation is CASTETGVPMNTGELFF. This sequence joins TRBV9 and TRBJ2-2; 8 bases map to TRBD1. Germline CDR1 SGDLS, CDR2 YYNGEE. V was pared by 6 bases and J by 1 base, with 11 bases of the junction left unmatched. The CDR3 contains 17 residues.